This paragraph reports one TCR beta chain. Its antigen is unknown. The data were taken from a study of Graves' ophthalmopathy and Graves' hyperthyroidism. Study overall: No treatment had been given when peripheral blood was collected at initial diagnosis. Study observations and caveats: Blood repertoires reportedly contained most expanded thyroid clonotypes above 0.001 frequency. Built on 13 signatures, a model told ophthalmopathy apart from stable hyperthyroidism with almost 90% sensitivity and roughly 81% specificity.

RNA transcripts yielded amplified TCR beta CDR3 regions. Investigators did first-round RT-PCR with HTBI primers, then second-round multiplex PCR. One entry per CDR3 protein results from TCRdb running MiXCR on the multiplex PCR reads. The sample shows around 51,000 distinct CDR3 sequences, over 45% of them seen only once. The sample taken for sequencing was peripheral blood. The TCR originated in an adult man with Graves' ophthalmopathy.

CDR3 DNA sequence: TGTGCCAGCGGCTCCGATTGGCTAGCGGGGTACGAGCAGTACTTC. This translates into CASGSDWLAGYEQYF. The chain employs TRBV12-3 or TRBV12-4 and TRBJ2-7, with TRBD2 matching over 9 bases. This CDR3 comprises 15 residues. V lost 8 bases, J lost 4 bases, and 12 bases stayed unmatched.